This entry describes one TCR beta chain. Its antigen remains undetermined. No base-level quality is on record; no much larger clone is a single base apart. These data come from a study of T cell responses to AZD1222 COVID-19 vaccine (dated by TCRdb to about 2021). In terms of the full investigation: Because spike-specific TCR depth and breadth did not differ between the two schedules, AZD1222 recipients who got a second dose at roughly 4 weeks were pooled with those who got a second dose at roughly 12 weeks. Trial participants were enrolled by age into subgroups of 18-55, 56-69 and 70-plus years, and roughly 160, 29 and 62 TCR-sequenced participants, respectively, were included in these subgroups. TCR sequencing covered some 240 trial participants: 200 to 210 given two doses of AZD1222 and 26 given two doses of MenACWY control vaccine. The research as a whole found: Because no day 14 peak-response samples were available, the repertoires could be characterized only after the peak T cell response. Spike-specific TCR breadth and depth rose significantly after two AZD1222 doses compared with day 0 and with MenACWY recipients. Reportedly, close to half of the unique spike-specific TCRs recognized epitopes lying outside the regions that are mutated in the B.1.351 and B.1.1.7 variants. The whole spike protein was spanned by vaccine-associated CD4 TCRs, and dominant responses were seen in regions 160-218 and 743-854. Participants were mostly white British and included more females than males, and it was suggested by the authors that clonal diversity may have been underestimated. In the small 56-69-year group, the increase in depth fell short of significance, most likely because of low power. Conclusions about previously exposed vaccinees are limited because only a handful of AZD1222 recipients were SARS-CoV-2 seropositive at baseline.

What the time point label conveys for this sample: baseline before first vaccination. Vaccinee samples were obtained from the UK trials COV001 and COV002, which included a single-blind randomized controlled phase 2/3 trial of AZD1222 (ChAdOx1 nCoV-19) in healthy adults. For TCRbeta chain sequencing, PBMC samples were collected from trial participants at day 0 and at day 28 after the second dose. The CDR3 regions of human TCRbeta chains were analyzed by immunosequencing. The paper's processing steps were these. Repertoire TCRs were matched against a reference library of SARS-CoV-2-specific TCRs generated with the MIRA antigen-specificity platform. Breadth meant the fraction of unique TCRs that were SARS-CoV-2-associated, whereas depth meant the fraction of total T cells that were SARS-CoV-2-associated. Using the MIRA data, each spike-specific TCR was mapped to the spike region that the TCR reacts to and placed in a CD4 or CD8 class. Log10-transformed breadth and depth values were compared by one-way ANOVA with Sidak's multiple comparisons tests. The table comes from immuneACCESS by way of TCRdb, which keeps in-frame sequences with V and J called. Part of the clones is missing from these tables; in studies checked, under half for an unresolved V gene and the rest for unknown reasons. Clonal size and the V and J genes are those of that table, whereas D and trimming came from the DNA. A total of about 120,000 clones appear in this sample, over 75% of them only once. The ten largest clones represent about 8.6% of the sample.

The sample was peripheral blood, taken on day 0 of AZD1222 vaccination. The receptor comes from an adult in good health.

The DNA reads TGCAGTGCTAGACCTTGGGAGACCCAGTACTTC. Its product reads: CSARPWETQYF. The sequence joins TRBV20-1 to TRBJ2-5; no D gene is confidently identified. Between the V and J ends, shortened by 2 bases and 5 bases respectively, the junction contains 6 bases. The CDR3 measures 11 amino acids from cysteine to phenylalanine. This entry keeps only the CDR3 DNA: 33 bases, framed from base 1. Sequences DFQATT (CDR1) and SNEGSKA (CDR2) are obtained from the germline V gene (reference sequence).